A single sample is the source of the 27 T cell receptor beta chains below, sequenced in a study of beta chain features in type 1 diabetes. All of the isolated RNA was reverse transcribed, so expressed TCRB transcripts were sequenced. Sequenced by immunoSEQ multiplex PCR; TCRdb stores in-frame clones only, minus some. The sample yields 80,000 to 90,000 clones, roughly 34% seen once. The sample taken for sequencing was stem cell memory CD4+ T cells from blood. All receptors come from a woman aged 18 to 35 in good health.

CDR3 bases: TGCAGCGGTGGTCCCGGGACACAAAGCACAGATACGCAGTATTTT. Amino acid sequence: CSGGPGTQSTDTQYF. The genes are TRBV29-1 and TRBJ2-3, with TRBD1 as a possible D gene (6 bases). There are 15 residues in the CDR3. CDR1 SQVTM and CDR2 ANQGSEA come from the germline V gene. V lost 7 bases to trimming and J lost 0 bases, with 17 bases between them.

This clone was seen repeatedly, ten times or more. The chain combines TRBV7-2 with TRBJ2-7; TRBD1 is a possible D gene (5 bases). In germline, CDR1 is SGHTA, CDR2 FQGNSA. V was pared by 5 bases and J by 3 bases, with 11 bases between. The CDR3 totals 13 residues. CDR3 DNA sequence: TGTGCCAGCAGCCAAAGTCAGGGCTACGAGCAGTACTTC. Its protein product is CASSQSQGYEQYF. The variable domain in full, completed from reference TRBV7-2 and TRBJ2-7, reads GAGVSQSPSNKVTEKGKDVELRCDPISGHTALYWYRQSLGQGLEFLIYFQGNSAPDKSGLPSDRFSAERTGGSVSTLTIQRTQQEDSAVYLCASSQSQGYEQYFGPGTRLTVT.

The chain links TRBV7-2 to TRBJ2-2, with TRBD2 matching over 10 bases. Germline loops: CDR1 SGHTA, CDR2 FQGNSA. V lost 4 bases to trimming and J lost 7 bases; unmatched junction nucleotides: 9. There are 16 residues in the CDR3. The CDR3 loop is CASSSTAGGPGGELFF. CDR3 nucleotide sequence: TGTGCCAGCAGCTCCACAGCGGGGGGGCCCGGCGGGGAGCTGTTTTTT.

V gene TRBV9 combines with J gene TRBJ1-3; the match to TRBD1 covers 7 bases. This CDR3 contains 16 residues. Germline CDR1 reads SGDLS; CDR2 reads YYNGEE. The V segment lost 4 bases and the J segment 2 bases; nucleotides outside the gene matches: 9. For the CDR3, the DNA is TGTGCCAGCAGCACCCCCCGACAGGGCGCTGGAAACACCATATATTTT. Amino acid sequence: CASSTPRQGAGNTIYF.

The chain carries TRBV6-6 and TRBJ1-1; TRBD1 matches at 9 bases. Germline CDR1 is MNHNY and CDR2 is SVGAGI (reference sequence). V lost 8 bases and J lost 5; bases outside the gene matches: 3. There are 12 residues in the CDR3. DNA for the CDR3: TGTGCCAGCCGGGACAGGGTTACTGAAGCTTTCTTT. This encodes CASRDRVTEAFF.

For this clone: One end of the junction does not line up with germline, which may come from a read error. V is TRBV5-6 and J is TRBJ2-6, with 8 positions matching TRBD1. The CDR3 contains 15 residues. Looked up from germline, CDR1 is SGHDT and CDR2 is YYEEEE. CDR3 in amino acids: CARSRTGSGANVLTF. The CDR3 DNA sequence: TGTGCCCGCAGCAGGACAGGGTCTGGGGCCAACGTCCTGACTTTC. The complete variable domain, with remaining parts taken from reference TRBV5-6 and TRBJ2-6, reads DAGVTQSPTHLIKTRGQQVTLRCSPKSGHDTVSWYQQALGQGPQFIFQYYEEEERQRGNFPDRFSGHQFPNYSSELNVNALLLGDSALYLCARSRTGSGANVLTFGAGSRLTVL.

The chain has TRBV7-9 and TRBJ1-2, with unresolved D. The length of the CDR3 is 17 residues. V was shortened by 6 bases and J by 3 bases, with 23 bases between the two germline ends. Germline V gives CDR1 SEHNR, CDR2 FQNEAQ (reference sequence). This chain's CDR3 is CASSPLGLSGVDYGYTF. In DNA form, the CDR3 reads TGTGCCAGCAGTCCACTCGGACTCTCCGGGGTGGACTATGGCTACACCTTC.

This clone was picked up a small number of times. The chain links TRBV18 to TRBJ1-1, with D unclear. CDR1 and CDR2 from the germline V gene are KGHSH and LQKENI. This CDR3 contains 13 residues. The V and J ends lost 3 bases and 1 base respectively, with 6 bases between them. CDR3: CASSPRPNTEAFF. In DNA, the CDR3 is TGTGCCAGCTCACCCAGGCCGAACACTGAAGCTTTCTTT.

Only a few counts were recorded for this clone. This chain joins TRBV2 and TRBJ2-5; 10 bases map to TRBD2. This CDR3 region has 14 residues. Germline V gene sequence: CDR1 SNHLY, CDR2 FYNNEI. The V gene end was trimmed by 4 bases and the J gene end by 4 bases; junction bases not matched to a gene: 3. CDR3 coding DNA: TGTGCCAGCAGTGCAGCGGGAGGGAGAGAGACCCAGTACTTC. Amino acids: CASSAAGGRETQYF.

This clone occurred a few times. The V call is TRBV5-1, the J call TRBJ2-7; 11 bases are shared with TRBD2. Germline assignment: CDR1 SGHRS and CDR2 YFSETQ. The CDR3 has 16 amino acids. V shed 3 bases and J 0 bases; nucleotides not matched to a gene: 5. CDR3 nucleotides: TGCGCCAGCAGCTGGACTAGCGGGCCTAGCTCCTACGAGCAGTACTTC. This translates into CASSWTSGPSSYEQYF.

The chain couples TRBV7-9 to TRBJ1-2, with TRBD1 matching over 8 bases. CDR1 and CDR2 (germline): SEHNR, FQNEAQ (reference sequence). There are 15 residues in the CDR3. The ends lost 5 bases at V and 6 bases at J; junction bases unmatched: 11. The CDR3 coding sequence is TGTGCCAGCAGCCACGGAGACAGGGGAGCGAATGGCTACACCTTC. Residues: CASSHGDRGANGYTF.

Many counts were recorded for this clone. The chain has TRBV4-2 and TRBJ1-2; D gene ambiguous. Trimming stripped 0 bases from V and 8 bases from J, with 10 bases between. Germline CDR1 reads LGHNA; CDR2 reads YNFKEQ. This CDR3 is built from 13 residues. The CDR3 DNA follows: TGTGCCAGCAGCCAAGATACGAAGCGGGGCTACACCTTC. Translated: CASSQDTKRGYTF.

V is TRBV13 and J is TRBJ2-2; tentatively, D is TRBD2 (6 bases). This CDR3 is 18 amino acids long. The germline V gene encodes CDR1 PRHDT and CDR2 FYEKMQ (reference sequence). Trimming stripped 4 bases from V and 0 bases from J, with 18 bases between. CDR3 bases: TGTGCCAGCAGCTCAACCCCGTTTGCGGGACCGAACACCGGGGAGCTGTTTTTT. Protein product: CASSSTPFAGPNTGELFF. Drawing the rest from reference TRBV13 and TRBJ2-2, the complete variable domain is AAGVIQSPRHLIKEKRETATLKCYPIPRHDTVYWYQQGPGQDPQFLISFYEKMQSDKGSIPDRFSAQQFSDYHSELNMSSLELGDSALYFCASSSTPFAGPNTGELFFGEGSRLTVL.

The chain has TRBV7-9 and TRBJ1-5, with 8 bases aligning to TRBD1. The CDR3 covers 13 residues. Germline V CDR1 and CDR2: SEHNR, FQNEAQ (reference sequence). The ends lost 4 bases at V and 7 bases at J; junction bases unmatched: 3. DNA of the CDR3: TGTGCCAGCAGCTCAGGGGGCGTCCAGCCCCAGCATTTT. This translates into CASSSGGVQPQHF.

The V call is TRBV5-6, the J call TRBJ2-3; TRBD1 aligns across 7 bases. The CDR3 runs to 15 residues. The ends lost 1 base at V and 7 bases at J; junction bases unmatched: 9. Germline V gene data show CDR1 as SGHDT and CDR2 as YYEEEE. This CDR3 reads CASSLPAPQGNTQYF. The CDR3 bases are TGTGCCAGCAGCTTGCCGGCCCCACAGGGGAATACGCAGTATTTT.

V usage is TRBV7-2 and J usage is TRBJ2-5; weak D call: TRBD1 (6 bases). Per the germline V gene, CDR1 is SGHTA and CDR2 is FQGNSA. V was pared by 1 base and J by 4 bases, with 13 bases between. The CDR3 totals 15 residues. In DNA form, the CDR3 reads TGTGCCAGCAGCTTAGTTGGGACATACAGAGAGACCCAGTACTTC. Its protein product is CASSLVGTYRETQYF.

The chain carries TRBV21-1 and TRBJ2-5; the table assigns TRBD2, which was not confirmed against the DNA. TRBV21-1 is shown as a pseudogene. The CDR3 contains 15 residues. CDR3 nucleotides: TGTGCCAGCAGTCCCGGGGGTAGACAGCAAGAGACCCAGTACTTC. This encodes CASSPGGRQQETQYF.

The chain uses TRBV9 and TRBJ2-1, with 11 nucleotides matching TRBD2. The germline V gene has CDR1 SGDLS and CDR2 YYNGEE. The CDR3 is 16 residues long. With 3 bases clipped from V and 7 bases from J, the junction kept 9 bases outside the gene matches. The CDR3: CASSAFLAGGSNEQFF. Here the CDR3 DNA reads TGTGCCAGCAGCGCATTTCTAGCGGGGGGATCTAATGAGCAGTTCTTC.

The chain couples TRBV5-1 to TRBJ2-1; a possible D gene is TRBD2 (5 bases). The V gene lost 4 bases and the J gene lost 9 bases, with 14 bases spanning the gap. Germline CDR1 reads SGHRS; CDR2 reads YFSETQ. CDR3 size: 13 residues. Here the CDR3 reads CASSEPTGGEQFF. The CDR3 DNA is TGCGCCAGCAGCGAGCCCACCGGAGGTGAGCAGTTCTTC.

The chain recombines TRBV5-4 with TRBJ2-3; D gene uncertain. Trimming cost V 4 bases and J 6 bases, with 9 bases left between them. The germline gives CDR1 SGHNT, CDR2 YYREEE (reference sequence). The CDR3 has 12 residues. CDR3 sequence reads: CASSKERDTQYF. In DNA form, the CDR3 reads TGTGCCAGCAGCAAGGAGAGGGATACGCAGTATTTT.

This clone was picked up a small number of times. The chain combines TRBV7-9 with TRBJ2-7; D unresolved. Per germline, CDR1 SEHNR and CDR2 FQNEAQ (reference sequence). The CDR3 has 15 residues. V lost 4 bases and J 3 bases, leaving 16 bases between the germline ends. The CDR3 spells CASSSDQPGYYEQYF. The CDR3 DNA is TGTGCCAGCAGCTCCGACCAGCCCGGGTACTACGAGCAGTACTTC.

This chain uses TRBV19 with TRBJ1-5; TRBD1 agrees at 9 bases. The CDR3 spans 14 residues. Germline CDR1 and CDR2: LNHDA and SQIVND (reference sequence). J was trimmed by 9 bases and V by 6 bases; bases with no gene match: 9. CDR3 nucleotides: TGTGCCAGTAGCGAGGGACAGGGCGGGAGGCCCCAGCATTTT. It is translated as CASSEGQGGRPQHF.

This clone was seen only a few times. The chain combines TRBV2 with TRBJ2-5; D may be TRBD1 (5 bases). V was clipped by 6 bases and J by 2 bases, with 7 bases between them. Germline values: CDR1 SNHLY, CDR2 FYNNEI. The CDR3 sequence is 12 residues long. CDR3 DNA: TGTGCCAGCAGCCGACAGCAAGAGACCCAGTACTTC. Protein: CASSRQQETQYF.

The chain employs TRBV27 and TRBJ2-3; D is perhaps TRBD2 (6 bases). Germline CDR1 and CDR2: MNHEY and SMNVEV (reference sequence). Between the trimmed V and J ends, which lost 3 bases and 6 bases, there was a span of 13 bases. This CDR3 has 14 amino acids. CDR3 sequence: CASSLEGLGDTQYF. Here the CDR3 DNA reads TGTGCCAGCAGTTTGGAGGGGTTGGGTGATACGCAGTATTTT.

J is TRBJ1-1 and V is TRBV29-1, with 7 bases that match TRBD1. The CDR3 is 12 amino acids. Per the germline V gene, CDR1 is SQVTM and CDR2 is ANQGSEA. J gave up 5 bases and V 4 bases, and 4 bases lay outside the gene matches. The CDR3 DNA reads TGCAGCGTTGGGAGGGGGCGGACTGAAGCTTTCTTT. Its translation: CSVGRGRTEAFF.

The V and J genes are TRBV18 and TRBJ1-5; TRBD1 matches 8 bases. Trimming removed 11 bases from V and 5 bases from J; junction bases left unmatched: 8. Germline CDR1 reads KGHSH; CDR2 reads LQKENI. This CDR3 has 13 amino acids. CDR3 sequence reads: CASSQGADQPQHF. Written as DNA, the CDR3 is TGTGCCTCAAGTCAGGGGGCTGATCAGCCCCAGCATTTT.

There are a few counts of this clone. The chain combines TRBV7-2 with TRBJ2-3; 8 bases map to TRBD2. Germline values: CDR1 SGHTA, CDR2 FQGNSA. The ends lost 6 bases at V and 11 bases at J; junction bases unmatched: 10. The CDR3 is 13 amino acids. DNA for the CDR3: TGTGCCAGCAGACGGAGCGGGGGCCCTAGGCAGTATTTT. Residues: CASRRSGGPRQYF.